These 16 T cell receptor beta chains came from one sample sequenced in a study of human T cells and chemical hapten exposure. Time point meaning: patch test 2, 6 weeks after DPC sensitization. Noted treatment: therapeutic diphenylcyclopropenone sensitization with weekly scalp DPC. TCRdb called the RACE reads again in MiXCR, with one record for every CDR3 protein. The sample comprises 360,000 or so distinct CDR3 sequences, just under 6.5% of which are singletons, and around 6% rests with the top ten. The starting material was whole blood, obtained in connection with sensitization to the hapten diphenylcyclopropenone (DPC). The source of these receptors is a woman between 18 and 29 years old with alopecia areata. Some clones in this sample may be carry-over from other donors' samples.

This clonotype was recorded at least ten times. CDR3 residues: CASRPGTSGGDEQFF. Written as DNA, the CDR3 is TGTGCCAGCAGGCCCGGGACTAGCGGGGGCGATGAGCAGTTCTTC. The genes are TRBV12-3 or TRBV12-4 and TRBJ2-1; TRBD2 agrees at 14 bases. Germline trimming cut 6 bases from V and 8 bases from J; bases unmatched to any gene: 6. There are 15 residues in the CDR3.

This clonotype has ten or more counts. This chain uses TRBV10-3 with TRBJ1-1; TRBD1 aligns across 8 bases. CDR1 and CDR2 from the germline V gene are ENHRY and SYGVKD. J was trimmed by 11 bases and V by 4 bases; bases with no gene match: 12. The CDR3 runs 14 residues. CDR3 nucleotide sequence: TGTGCCATCAGTGGAGCAGGGGGCGAGGGATCGGCTTTCTTT. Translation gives CAISGAGGEGSAFF.

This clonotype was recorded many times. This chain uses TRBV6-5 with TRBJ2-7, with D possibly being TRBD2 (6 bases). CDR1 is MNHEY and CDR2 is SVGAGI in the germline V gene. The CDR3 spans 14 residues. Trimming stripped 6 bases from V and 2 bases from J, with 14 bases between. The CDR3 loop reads CASRPGTSAYEQYF. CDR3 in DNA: TGTGCCAGCAGGCCCGGGACTTCTGCCTACGAGCAGTACTTC.

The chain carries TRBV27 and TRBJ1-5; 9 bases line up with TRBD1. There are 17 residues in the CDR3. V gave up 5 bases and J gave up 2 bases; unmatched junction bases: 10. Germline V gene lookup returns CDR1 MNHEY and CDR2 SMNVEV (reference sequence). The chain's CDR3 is CASSGRTGVLGNQPQHF. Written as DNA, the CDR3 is TGTGCCAGCAGTGGCCGGACAGGGGTGCTAGGCAATCAGCCCCAGCATTTT.

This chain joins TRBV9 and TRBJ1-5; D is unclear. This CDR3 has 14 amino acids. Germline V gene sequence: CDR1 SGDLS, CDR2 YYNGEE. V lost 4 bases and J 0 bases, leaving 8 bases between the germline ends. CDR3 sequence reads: CASSPRSSNQPQHF. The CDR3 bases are TGTGCCAGCAGCCCCCGCAGTAGCAATCAGCCCCAGCATTTT.

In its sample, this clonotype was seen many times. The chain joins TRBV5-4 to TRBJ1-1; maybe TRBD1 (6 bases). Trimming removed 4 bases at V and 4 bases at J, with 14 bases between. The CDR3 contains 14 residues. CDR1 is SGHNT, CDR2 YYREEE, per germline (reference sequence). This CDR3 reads CASSLKQGVTEAFF. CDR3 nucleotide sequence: TGTGCCAGCAGCCTTAAACAGGGCGTCACTGAAGCTTTCTTT.

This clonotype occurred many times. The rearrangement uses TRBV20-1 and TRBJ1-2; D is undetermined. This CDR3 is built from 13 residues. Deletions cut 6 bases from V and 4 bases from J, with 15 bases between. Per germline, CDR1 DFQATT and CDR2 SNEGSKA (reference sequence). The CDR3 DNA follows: TGCAGTGCCGTCCCCGTAGGATTCTATGGCTACACCTTC. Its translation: CSAVPVGFYGYTF.

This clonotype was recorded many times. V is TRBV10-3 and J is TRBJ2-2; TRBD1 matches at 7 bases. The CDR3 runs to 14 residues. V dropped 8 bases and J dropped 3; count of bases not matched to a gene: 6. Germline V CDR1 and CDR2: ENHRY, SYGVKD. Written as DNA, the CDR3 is TGTGCCATCGGGGTTACAGGGGACACCGGGGAGCTGTTTTTT. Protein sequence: CAIGVTGDTGELFF.

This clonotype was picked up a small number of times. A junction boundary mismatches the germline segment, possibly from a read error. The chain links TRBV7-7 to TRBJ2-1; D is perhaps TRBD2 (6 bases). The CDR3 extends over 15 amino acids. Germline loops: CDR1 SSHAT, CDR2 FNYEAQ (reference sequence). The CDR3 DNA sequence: TGTGCTAGCAGCGAAGGGCTAGCGAACTACAATGAGCAGTTCTTC. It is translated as CASSEGLANYNEQFF.

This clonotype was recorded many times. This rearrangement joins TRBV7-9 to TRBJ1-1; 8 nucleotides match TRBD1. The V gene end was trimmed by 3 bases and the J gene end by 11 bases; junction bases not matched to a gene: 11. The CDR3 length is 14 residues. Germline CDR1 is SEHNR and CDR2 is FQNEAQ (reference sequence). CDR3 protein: CASSFLHRGEEAFF. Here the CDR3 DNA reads TGTGCCAGCAGCTTCCTCCACAGGGGGGAGGAGGCTTTCTTT.

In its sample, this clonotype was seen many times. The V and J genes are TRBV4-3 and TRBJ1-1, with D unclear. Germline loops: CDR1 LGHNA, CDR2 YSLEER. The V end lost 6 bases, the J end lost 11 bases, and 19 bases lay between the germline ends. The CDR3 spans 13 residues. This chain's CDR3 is CASSSSAGSMAFF. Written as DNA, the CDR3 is TGCGCCAGCAGTTCGTCGGCCGGTTCAATGGCTTTCTTT.

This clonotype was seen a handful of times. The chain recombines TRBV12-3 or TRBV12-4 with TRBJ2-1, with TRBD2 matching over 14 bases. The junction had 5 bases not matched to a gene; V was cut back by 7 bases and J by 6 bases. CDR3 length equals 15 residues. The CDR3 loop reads CASNPGLAGVNEQFF. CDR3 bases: TGTGCCAGCAACCCGGGACTAGCGGGGGTCAATGAGCAGTTCTTC.

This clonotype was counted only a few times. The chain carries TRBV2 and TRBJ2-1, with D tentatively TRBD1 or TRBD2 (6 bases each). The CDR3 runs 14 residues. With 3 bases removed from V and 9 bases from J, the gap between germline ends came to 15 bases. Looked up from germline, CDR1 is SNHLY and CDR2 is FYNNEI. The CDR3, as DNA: TGTGCCAGCAGTGATTGGAGGGGGTCAAGTGAGCAGTTCTTC. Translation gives CASSDWRGSSEQFF.

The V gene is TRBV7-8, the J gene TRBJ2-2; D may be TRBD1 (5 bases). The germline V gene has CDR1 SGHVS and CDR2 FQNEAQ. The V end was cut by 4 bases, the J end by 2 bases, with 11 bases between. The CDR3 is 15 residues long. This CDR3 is CASSSTVVNTGELFF. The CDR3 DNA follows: TGTGCCAGCAGCTCGACAGTGGTTAACACCGGGGAGCTGTTTTTT.

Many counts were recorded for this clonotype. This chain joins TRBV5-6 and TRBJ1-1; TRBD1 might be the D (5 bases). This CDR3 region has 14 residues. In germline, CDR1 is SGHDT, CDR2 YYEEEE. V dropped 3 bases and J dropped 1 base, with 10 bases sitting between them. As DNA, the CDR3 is TGTGCCAGCAGCTCAAATCAGGGGAACACTGAAGCTTTCTTT. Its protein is CASSSNQGNTEAFF.

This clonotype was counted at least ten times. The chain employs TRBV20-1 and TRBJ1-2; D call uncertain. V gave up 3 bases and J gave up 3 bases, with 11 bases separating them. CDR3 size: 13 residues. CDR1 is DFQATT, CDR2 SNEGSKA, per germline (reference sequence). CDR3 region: CSARSAGDYGYTF. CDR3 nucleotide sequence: TGCAGTGCTAGGTCGGCTGGAGACTATGGCTACACCTTC.